The 8 T cell receptor beta chains below were found in one sample sequenced in a study of OX40 agonist ivuxolimab in advanced cancers. The library relied on the immunoSEQ multiplex PCR assay. The table comes from immuneACCESS by way of TCRdb, which keeps in-frame sequences with V and J called. Part of the clones is missing from these tables; in studies checked, under half for an unresolved V gene and the rest for unknown reasons. Present in this sample are tens of thousands of clones, approximately 80% of which were seen just once. Just under 5% of the sample rests with the top ten. Sequenced here: CD4+ or CD8+ T cells sorted from blood, sampled in a trial of the OX40 agonist ivuxolimab. Receptors were obtained from an adult with an advanced solid tumor such as melanoma, head and neck, liver or kidney cancer.

This chain joins TRBV6-5 and TRBJ2-2; no firm D call. The V and J ends lost 6 bases and 7 bases respectively, with 15 bases between them. CDR1 and CDR2 (germline): MNHEY, SVGAGI. This CDR3 has 14 residues. CDR3: CASRRPNGGGELFF. The CDR3, as DNA: TGTGCCAGCAGGCGACCCAACGGCGGCGGGGAGCTGTTTTTT.

V and J are TRBV5-6 and TRBJ1-2, with 10 nucleotides matching TRBD1. Germline CDR1 and CDR2: SGHDT and YYEEEE. J was trimmed by 0 bases and V by 2 bases; bases with no gene match: 4. The CDR3 covers 16 residues. The CDR3 sequence: CASSFWDRGTNYGYTF. The CDR3 DNA sequence: TGTGCCAGCAGCTTTTGGGACAGGGGTACTAACTATGGCTACACCTTC.

On this clone: The junction shows a germline mismatch at one end, possibly a read error. The chain recombines TRBV19 with TRBJ2-1; D tentatively reads TRBD1 or TRBD2 (5 bases each). The CDR3 covers 16 residues. Germline CDR1 is LNHDA and CDR2 is SQIVND (reference sequence). The CDR3 DNA reads as TGTGCCAGTAGTTCAATCGGGGCAGCCTCCAACAATGAGCAGTTCTTC. Protein sequence: CASSSIGAASNNEQFF.

The V call is TRBV19, the J call TRBJ2-5; D possibly corresponds to TRBD2 (6 bases). The germline gives CDR1 LNHDA, CDR2 SQIVND (reference sequence). V dropped 4 bases and J dropped 0 bases, with 9 bases sitting between them. The CDR3 has 14 amino acids. This chain's CDR3 is CASSTREYQETQYF. In DNA form, the CDR3 reads TGTGCCAGTAGTACACGGGAGTACCAAGAGACCCAGTACTTC.

The gene calls are TRBV6-5 and TRBJ1-1; 7 bases map to TRBD1. The CDR3 loop spans 15 amino acids. V was pared by 5 bases and J by 3 bases, with 9 bases of the junction left unmatched. CDR1 MNHEY and CDR2 SVGAGI come from the germline V gene. CDR3 DNA sequence: TGTGCCAGCAGTCCGTATGACAGGGCCCACACTGAAGCTTTCTTT. This gives the protein CASSPYDRAHTEAFF.

V gene TRBV9 combines with J gene TRBJ2-3; the D gene is possibly TRBD2 (7 bases). The germline V gene has CDR1 SGDLS and CDR2 YYNGEE. The CDR3 has 13 residues. V was trimmed by 4 bases and J by 7 bases, leaving 13 bases between them. The CDR3 DNA follows: TGTGCCAGCAGCCCGGGGGGCCTCAATACGCAGTATTTT. Translation gives CASSPGGLNTQYF.

V and J are TRBV6-6 and TRBJ2-1; 9 nucleotides agree with TRBD2. CDR1 and CDR2 from the germline V gene are MNHNY and SVGAGI (reference sequence). This CDR3 contains 15 residues. J lost 4 bases, V lost 7 bases, and 8 bases had no gene match. The CDR3 bases are TGTGCCAGCACGACTGCTAGCGGGGTATACAATGAGCAGTTCTTC. Encoded protein: CASTTASGVYNEQFF.

V and J are TRBV19 and TRBJ1-4; TRBD1 matches at 9 bases. Germline V gene lookup returns CDR1 LNHDA and CDR2 SQIVND (reference sequence). V trimming: 4 bases; J trimming: 4 bases; junction bases outside the gene matches: 7. The CDR3 consists of 16 residues. The CDR3 bases are TGTGCCAGTAGTACCGGCGGGACAGGGCTTAATGAAAAACTGTTTTTT. The encoded protein is CASSTGGTGLNEKLFF.